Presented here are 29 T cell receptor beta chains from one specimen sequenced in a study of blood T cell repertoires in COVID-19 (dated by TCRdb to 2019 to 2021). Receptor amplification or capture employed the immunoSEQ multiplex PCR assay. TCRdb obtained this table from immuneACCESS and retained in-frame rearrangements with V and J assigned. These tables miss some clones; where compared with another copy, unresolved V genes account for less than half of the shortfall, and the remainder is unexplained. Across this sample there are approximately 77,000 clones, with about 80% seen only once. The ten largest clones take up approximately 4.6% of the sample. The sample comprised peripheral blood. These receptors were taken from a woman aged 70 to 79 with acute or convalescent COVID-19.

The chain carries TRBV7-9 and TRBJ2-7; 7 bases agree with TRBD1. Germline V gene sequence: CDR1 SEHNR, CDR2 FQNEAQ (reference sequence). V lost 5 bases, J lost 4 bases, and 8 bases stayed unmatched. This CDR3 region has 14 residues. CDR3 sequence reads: CASSGRQGWYEQYF. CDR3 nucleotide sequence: TGTGCCAGCAGCGGCCGACAGGGATGGTACGAGCAGTACTTC.

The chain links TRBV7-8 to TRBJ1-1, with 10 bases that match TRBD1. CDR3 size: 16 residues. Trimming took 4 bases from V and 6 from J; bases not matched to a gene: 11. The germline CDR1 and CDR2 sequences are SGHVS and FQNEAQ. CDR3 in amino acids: CASSWRQGARGAEAFF. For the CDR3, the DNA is TGTGCCAGCAGCTGGAGACAGGGGGCCCGGGGGGCTGAAGCTTTCTTT.

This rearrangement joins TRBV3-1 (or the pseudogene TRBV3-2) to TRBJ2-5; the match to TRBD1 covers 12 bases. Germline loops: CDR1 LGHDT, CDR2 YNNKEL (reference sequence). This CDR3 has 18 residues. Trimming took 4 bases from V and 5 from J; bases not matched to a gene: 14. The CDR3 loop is CASSRWDRGHPLGETQYF. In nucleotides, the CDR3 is TGTGCCAGCAGCCGATGGGACAGGGGGCACCCACTGGGGGAGACCCAGTACTTC.

CDR3 residues: CATIPGRSNQPQHF. CDR3 in DNA: TGTGCCACCATCCCAGGGAGGAGCAATCAGCCCCAGCATTTT. V is TRBV24-1 and J is TRBJ1-5; perhaps TRBD1 as D (5 bases). CDR1 is KGHDR, CDR2 SFDVKD, per germline. The V end lost 8 bases, the J end lost 1 base, and 11 bases lay between the germline ends. The CDR3 sequence is 14 residues long.

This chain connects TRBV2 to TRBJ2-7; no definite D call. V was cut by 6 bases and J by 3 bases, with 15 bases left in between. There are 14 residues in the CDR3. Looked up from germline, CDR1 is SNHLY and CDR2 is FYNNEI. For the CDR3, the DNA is TGTGCCAGCAGGAGGAGCGCGCCCAACTACGAGCAGTACTTC. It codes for CASRRSAPNYEQYF.

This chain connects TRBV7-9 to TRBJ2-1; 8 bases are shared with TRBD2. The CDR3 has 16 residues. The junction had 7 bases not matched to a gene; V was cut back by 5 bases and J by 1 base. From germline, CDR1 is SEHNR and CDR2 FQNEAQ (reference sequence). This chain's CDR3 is CASSPQLAASYNEQFF. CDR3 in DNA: TGTGCCAGCAGCCCACAACTAGCGGCATCCTACAATGAGCAGTTCTTC.

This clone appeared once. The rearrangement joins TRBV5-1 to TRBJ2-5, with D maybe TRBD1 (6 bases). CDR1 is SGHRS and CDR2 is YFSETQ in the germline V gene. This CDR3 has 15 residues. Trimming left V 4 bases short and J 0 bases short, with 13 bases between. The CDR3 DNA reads TGCGCCAGCAGCATATTTGACAGGAACCAAGAGACCCAGTACTTC. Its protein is CASSIFDRNQETQYF.

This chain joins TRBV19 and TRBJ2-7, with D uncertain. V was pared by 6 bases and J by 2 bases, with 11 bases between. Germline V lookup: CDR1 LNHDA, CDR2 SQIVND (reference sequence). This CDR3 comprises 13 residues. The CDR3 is CASSRGYPYEQYF. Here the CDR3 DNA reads TGTGCCAGTAGCCGCGGATACCCCTACGAGCAGTACTTC.

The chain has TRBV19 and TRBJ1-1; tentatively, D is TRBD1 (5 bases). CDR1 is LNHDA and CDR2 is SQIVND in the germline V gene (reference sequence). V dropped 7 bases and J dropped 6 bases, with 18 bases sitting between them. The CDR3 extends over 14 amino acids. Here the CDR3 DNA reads TGTGCCAGTATCCGGGGGGGGTCAGTCGCTGAAGCTTTCTTT. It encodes CASIRGGSVAEAFF. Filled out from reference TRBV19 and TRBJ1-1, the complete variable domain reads DGGITQSPKYLFRKEGQNVTLSCEQNLNHDAMYWYRQDPGQGLRLIYYSQIVNDFQKGDIAEGYSVSREKKESFPLTVTSAQKNPTAFYLCASIRGGSVAEAFFGQGTRLTVV.

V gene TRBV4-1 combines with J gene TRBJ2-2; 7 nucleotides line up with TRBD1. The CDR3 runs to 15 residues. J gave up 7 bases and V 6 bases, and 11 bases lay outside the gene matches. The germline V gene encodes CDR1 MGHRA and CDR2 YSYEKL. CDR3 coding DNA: TGCGCCAGCAGTCGAACAGGGGTATTAGACGGGGAGCTGTTTTTT. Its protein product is CASSRTGVLDGELFF.

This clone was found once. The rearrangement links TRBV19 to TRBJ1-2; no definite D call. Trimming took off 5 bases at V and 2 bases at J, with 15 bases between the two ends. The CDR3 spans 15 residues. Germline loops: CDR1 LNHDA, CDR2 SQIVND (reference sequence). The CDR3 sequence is CASSSPGQLNYGYTF. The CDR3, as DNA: TGTGCCAGTAGTTCACCTGGGCAGCTGAACTATGGCTACACCTTC.

This chain's CDR3 is CASSGQGDSTDTQYF. The CDR3 region has the DNA TGTGCCAGCAGCGGACAGGGGGATAGCACAGATACGCAGTATTTT. The chain couples TRBV7-2 to TRBJ2-3; 10 bases fit TRBD1. The CDR3 is 15 residues long. Germline V gene data show CDR1 as SGHTA and CDR2 as FQGNSA. J gave up 0 bases and V 5 bases, and 2 bases lay outside the gene matches. The full variable domain, completed using reference TRBV7-2 and TRBJ2-3, is GAGVSQSPSNKVTEKGKDVELRCDPISGHTALYWYRQSLGQGLEFLIYFQGNSAPDKSGLPSDRFSAERTGGSVSTLTIQRTQQEDSAVYLCASSGQGDSTDTQYFGPGTRLTVL.

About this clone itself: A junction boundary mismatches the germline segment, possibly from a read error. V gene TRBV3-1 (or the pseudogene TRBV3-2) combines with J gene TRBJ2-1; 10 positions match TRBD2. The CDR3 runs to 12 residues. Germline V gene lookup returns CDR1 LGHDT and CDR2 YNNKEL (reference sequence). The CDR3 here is CASRNSGGALVF. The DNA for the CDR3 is TGTGCCAGCAGAAACAGCGGGGGGGCCTTGGTCTTC.

Here the CDR3 DNA reads TGTGCCAGCAGCCAAAGGGGGGGGCCTTGGGGCACTGAAGCTTTCTTT. This codes for CASSQRGGPWGTEAFF. The V call is TRBV14, the J call TRBJ1-1; D is perhaps TRBD1 (6 bases). CDR1 and CDR2 from the germline V gene are SGHDN and FVKESK. The CDR3 has 16 amino acids. V was cut by 2 bases and J by 4 bases, with 17 bases left in between.

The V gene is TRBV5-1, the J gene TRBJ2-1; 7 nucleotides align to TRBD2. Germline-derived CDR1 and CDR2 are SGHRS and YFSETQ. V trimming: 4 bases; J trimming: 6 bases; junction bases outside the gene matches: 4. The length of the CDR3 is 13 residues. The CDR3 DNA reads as TGCGCCAGCAGCACTACGGGGGGCAATGAGCAGTTCTTC. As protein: CASSTTGGNEQFF.

This CDR3 reads CASSPRGQTVNTEAFF. In DNA form, the CDR3 reads TGTGCCAGCAGCCCCCGAGGACAGACAGTGAACACTGAAGCTTTCTTT. This chain connects TRBV9 to TRBJ1-1, with D possibly TRBD1 on 6 matching bases. V was cut by 4 bases and J by 0 bases, with 16 bases left in between. The germline V gene encodes CDR1 SGDLS and CDR2 YYNGEE. This CDR3 has 16 amino acids.

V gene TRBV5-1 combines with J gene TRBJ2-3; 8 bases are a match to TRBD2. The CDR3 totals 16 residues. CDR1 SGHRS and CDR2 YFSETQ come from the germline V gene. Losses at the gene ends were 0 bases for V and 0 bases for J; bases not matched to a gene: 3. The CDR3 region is CASSLGSSGSTDTQYF. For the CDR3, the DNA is TGCGCCAGCAGCTTGGGATCTAGCGGGAGCACAGATACGCAGTATTTT.

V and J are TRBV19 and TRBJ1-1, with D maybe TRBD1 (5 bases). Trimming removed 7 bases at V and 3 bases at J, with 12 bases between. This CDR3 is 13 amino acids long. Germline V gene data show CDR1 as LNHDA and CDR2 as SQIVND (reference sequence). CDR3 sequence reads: CASKDSGYTEAFF. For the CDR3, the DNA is TGTGCCAGTAAAGATTCAGGGTACACTGAAGCTTTCTTT.

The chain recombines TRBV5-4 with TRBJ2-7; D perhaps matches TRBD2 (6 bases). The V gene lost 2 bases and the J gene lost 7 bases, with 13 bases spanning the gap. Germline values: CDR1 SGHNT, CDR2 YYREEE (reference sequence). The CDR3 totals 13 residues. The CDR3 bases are TGTGCCAGCAGCTTCGATCGGGCGGGGGAGCAGTACTTC. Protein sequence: CASSFDRAGEQYF.

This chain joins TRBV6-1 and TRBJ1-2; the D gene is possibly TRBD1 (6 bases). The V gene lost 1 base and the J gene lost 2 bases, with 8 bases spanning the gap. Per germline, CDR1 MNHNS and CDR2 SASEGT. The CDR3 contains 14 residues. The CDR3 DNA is TGTGCCAGCAGTGAAGGCAGGGGAAACTATGGCTACACCTTC. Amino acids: CASSEGRGNYGYTF.

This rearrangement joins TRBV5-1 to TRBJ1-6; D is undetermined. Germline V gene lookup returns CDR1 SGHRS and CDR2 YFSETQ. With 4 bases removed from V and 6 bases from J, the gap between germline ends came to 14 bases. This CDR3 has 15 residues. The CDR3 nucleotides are TGCGCCAGCAGCCTGGAGAGCGGAACTAATTCACCCCTCCACTTT. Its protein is CASSLESGTNSPLHF.

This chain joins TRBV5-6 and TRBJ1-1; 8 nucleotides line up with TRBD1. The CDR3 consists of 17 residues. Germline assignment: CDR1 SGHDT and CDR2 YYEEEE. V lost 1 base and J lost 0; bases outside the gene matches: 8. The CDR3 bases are TGTGCCAGCAGCTTGTTACAGGGGGGTCTCATGAACACTGAAGCTTTCTTT. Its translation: CASSLLQGGLMNTEAFF.

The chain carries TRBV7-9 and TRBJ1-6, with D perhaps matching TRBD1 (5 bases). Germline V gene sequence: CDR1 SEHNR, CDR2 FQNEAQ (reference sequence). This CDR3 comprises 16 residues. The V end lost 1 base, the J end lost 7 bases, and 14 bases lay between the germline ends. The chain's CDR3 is CASSLEVLGGNSPLHF. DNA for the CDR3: TGTGCCAGCAGCTTAGAAGTCCTGGGGGGAAATTCACCCCTCCACTTT.

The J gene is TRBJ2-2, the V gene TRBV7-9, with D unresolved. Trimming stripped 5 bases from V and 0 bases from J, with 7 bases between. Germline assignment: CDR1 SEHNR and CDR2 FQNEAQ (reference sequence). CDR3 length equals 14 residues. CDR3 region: CASSQDSNTGELFF. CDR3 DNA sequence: TGTGCCAGCAGCCAAGACTCGAACACCGGGGAGCTGTTTTTT.

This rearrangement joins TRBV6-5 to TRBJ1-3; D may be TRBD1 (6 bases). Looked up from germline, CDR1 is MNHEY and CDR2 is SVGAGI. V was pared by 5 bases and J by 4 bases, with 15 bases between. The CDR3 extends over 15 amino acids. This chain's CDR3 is CASSRAGVDGNTIYF. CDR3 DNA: TGTGCCAGCAGTAGGGCAGGGGTGGACGGAAACACCATATATTTT.

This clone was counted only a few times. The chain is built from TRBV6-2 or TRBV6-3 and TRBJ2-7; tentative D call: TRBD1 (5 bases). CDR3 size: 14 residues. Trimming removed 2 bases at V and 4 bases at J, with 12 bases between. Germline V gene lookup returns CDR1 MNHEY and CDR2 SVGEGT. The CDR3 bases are TGTGCCAGCAGTTACATGCTTCAGGGTTACGAGCAGTACTTC. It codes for CASSYMLQGYEQYF.

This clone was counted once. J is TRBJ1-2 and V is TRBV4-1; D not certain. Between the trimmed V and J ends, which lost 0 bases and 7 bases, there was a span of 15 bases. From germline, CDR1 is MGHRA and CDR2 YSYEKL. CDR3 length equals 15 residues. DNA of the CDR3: TGCGCCAGCAGCCAAGAACAGAGAAGGTCTGGTGGCTACACCTTC. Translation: CASSQEQRRSGGYTF.

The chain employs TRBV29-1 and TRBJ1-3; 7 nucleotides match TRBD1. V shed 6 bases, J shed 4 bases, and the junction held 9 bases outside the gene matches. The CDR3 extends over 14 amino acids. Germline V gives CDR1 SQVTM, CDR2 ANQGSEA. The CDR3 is CSVDGTATGNTIYF. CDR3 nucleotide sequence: TGCAGCGTGGACGGGACAGCCACAGGAAACACCATATATTTT.

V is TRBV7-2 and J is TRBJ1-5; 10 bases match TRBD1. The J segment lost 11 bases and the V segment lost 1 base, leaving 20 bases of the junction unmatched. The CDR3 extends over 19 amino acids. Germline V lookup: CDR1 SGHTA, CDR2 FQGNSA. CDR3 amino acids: CASSLGGTGVLRHQWAQHF. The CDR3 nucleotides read TGTGCCAGCAGCTTAGGGGGGACAGGGGTCCTAAGGCACCAGTGGGCCCAGCATTTT.